The 24 T cell receptor beta chains in this list originate from one sample, sequenced in a study of cytomegalovirus exposure and HLA in healthy donors (dated by TCRdb to the late 2010s). Preparation of the library involved the immunoSEQ multiplex PCR assay. A mixture of 60 forward primers for TCR Vbeta segments and 13 reverse primers for TCR Jbeta segments was used in the multiplex PCR. In TCRdb, the immuneACCESS table is reduced to in-frame sequences with V and J assigned. These tables do not hold every clone; where another copy was compared, an unresolved V gene accounts for under half, and the others remain unexplained. This sample comprises 80,000 to 100,000 clones, more than 65% of them detected only once. The leading ten clones occupy 10% of the sample. Sequencing was carried out using PBMCs. The receptor set was obtained from a human donor in good health.

The chain is built from TRBV25-1 and TRBJ2-7, with 7 bases aligning to TRBD2. Germline CDR1 reads MGHDK; CDR2 reads SYGVNS. The CDR3 totals 15 residues. Trimming removed 4 bases from V and 3 bases from J; junction bases left unmatched: 9. CDR3 amino acids: CASSARGGEDYEQYF. The DNA for the CDR3 is TGTGCCAGCAGTGCTAGGGGAGGGGAAGACTACGAGCAGTACTTC.

The chain is built from TRBV27 and TRBJ2-1, with 7 positions matching TRBD2. V gave up 8 bases and J gave up 7 bases; unmatched junction bases: 11. CDR1 and CDR2 (germline): MNHEY, SMNVEV (reference sequence). This CDR3 is 14 amino acids long. The CDR3 sequence: CASLGLAEGNEQFF. DNA for the CDR3: TGTGCCAGCCTGGGGCTAGCGGAGGGGAATGAGCAGTTCTTC.

The chain employs TRBV2 and TRBJ1-5; the match to TRBD1 covers 8 bases. Per germline, CDR1 SNHLY and CDR2 FYNNEI. The CDR3 spans 14 residues. The junction had 1 base not matched to a gene; V was cut back by 0 bases and J by 6 bases. The CDR3 loop reads CASSEADRVQPQHF. Here the CDR3 DNA reads TGTGCCAGCAGTGAAGCGGACAGGGTTCAGCCCCAGCATTTT.

J is TRBJ2-3 and V is TRBV18, with 8 bases that match TRBD1. The CDR3 is made up of 14 amino acids. Germline V CDR1 and CDR2: KGHSH, LQKENI. V lost 3 bases to trimming and J lost 1 base; unmatched junction nucleotides: 0. The CDR3 region has the DNA TGTGCCAGCTCACCGGGACAGGGCACAGATACGCAGTATTTT. Protein sequence: CASSPGQGTDTQYF.

The V gene is TRBV6-1, the J gene TRBJ2-7, with D perhaps matching TRBD1 (6 bases). Trimming shortened V by 2 bases and J by 6 bases, and 23 bases separated the two germline ends. Per the germline V gene, CDR1 is MNHNS and CDR2 is SASEGT. The length of the CDR3 is 17 residues. CDR3 coding DNA: TGTGCCAGCAGTGAATTGTTCGGGCAGGGGCTTTTCCGCGAGCAGTACTTC. Encoded protein: CASSELFGQGLFREQYF.

This clone was observed a few times. The V call is TRBV5-5, the J call TRBJ2-7; 7 nucleotides match TRBD1. V was pared by 4 bases and J by 0 bases, with 1 base of the junction left unmatched. The CDR3 spans 13 residues. Germline CDR1 SGHKS, CDR2 YYEKEE (reference sequence). Written as DNA, the CDR3 is TGTGCCAGCAGCCGACAGGGCTCCTACGAGCAGTACTTC. This sequence encodes CASSRQGSYEQYF.

The J gene is TRBJ1-4, the V gene TRBV7-2; 8 positions match TRBD1. Per germline, CDR1 SGHTA and CDR2 FQGNSA. V shed 7 bases and J 8 bases; nucleotides not matched to a gene: 12. The CDR3 totals 15 residues. CDR3 DNA: TGTGCCAGCACTCTGGGCGGGACAGGACGCGAAAAACTGTTTTTT. Translation gives CASTLGGTGREKLFF.

The chain joins TRBV27 to TRBJ1-2; D gene unclear. The CDR3 is made up of 16 amino acids. V was cut by 0 bases and J by 4 bases, with 15 bases left in between. Germline loops: CDR1 MNHEY, CDR2 SMNVEV (reference sequence). The DNA for the CDR3 is TGTGCCAGCAGTTTATCTAGTCCCGGTAATGTCTATGGCTACACCTTC. Its protein product is CASSLSSPGNVYGYTF.

This chain connects TRBV14 to TRBJ1-1, with D possibly being TRBD1 (6 bases). This CDR3 region has 16 residues. Germline values: CDR1 SGHDN, CDR2 FVKESK. Trimming left V 0 bases short and J 2 bases short, with 13 bases between. CDR3 residues: CASSQELWTANTEAFF. CDR3 nucleotides: TGTGCCAGCAGCCAAGAGTTATGGACAGCTAACACTGAAGCTTTCTTT.

This chain joins TRBV14 and TRBJ2-2, with a weak D call TRBD1 (6 bases). The V end was cut by 0 bases, the J end by 4 bases, with 12 bases between. The germline gives CDR1 SGHDN, CDR2 FVKESK. This CDR3 region has 16 residues. The CDR3 region has the DNA TGTGCCAGCAGCCAAGATCTGCCAGGGGTCACCGGGGAGCTGTTTTTT. This translates into CASSQDLPGVTGELFF.

The chain recombines TRBV2 with TRBJ2-6, with D possibly being TRBD2 (6 bases). This CDR3 contains 17 residues. The germline V and J ends were trimmed by 7 bases and 1 base, with 17 bases remaining between them. From germline, CDR1 is SNHLY and CDR2 FYNNEI. CDR3 in DNA: TGTGCCAGCACCCGAGCCCGGGGGAGGTCTGGGGCCAACGTCCTGACTTTC. It encodes CASTRARGRSGANVLTF.

The rearrangement uses TRBV4-2 and TRBJ2-4, with TRBD1 identical over 9 bases. The CDR3 has 18 residues. With 0 bases clipped from V and 0 bases from J, the junction kept 6 bases outside the gene matches. Germline values: CDR1 LGHNA, CDR2 YNFKEQ. CDR3 in DNA: TGTGCCAGCAGCCAAGAAATGGGACAGGGCCTAGCCAAAAACATTCAGTACTTC. It encodes CASSQEMGQGLAKNIQYF.

V and J are TRBV4-1 and TRBJ1-1, with TRBD1 matching 8 bases. CDR1 and CDR2 from the germline V gene are MGHRA and YSYEKL. With V trimmed by 2 bases and J by 4 bases, 12 bases remained unmatched. There are 17 residues in the CDR3. The CDR3 sequence is CASSQPGGPVRGTEAFF. In DNA, the CDR3 is TGCGCCAGCAGCCAACCAGGGGGCCCCGTTCGTGGCACTGAAGCTTTCTTT.

The chain employs TRBV6-1 and TRBJ1-5; perhaps TRBD1 as D (5 bases). CDR1 is MNHNS and CDR2 is SASEGT in the germline V gene. Trimming cost V 5 bases and J 4 bases, with 12 bases left between them. The CDR3 consists of 14 residues. As DNA, the CDR3 is TGTGCCAGCAGTTGGGGCAGTGGGAATCAGCCCCAGCATTTT. Translation gives CASSWGSGNQPQHF.

The V gene is TRBV7-6, the J gene TRBJ2-2; 10 bases match TRBD2. The germline V gene has CDR1 SGHVS and CDR2 FNYEAQ. The V gene end was trimmed by 1 base and the J gene end by 3 bases; junction bases not matched to a gene: 8. CDR3 length: 18 amino acids. The chain's CDR3 is CASSLEPSGRGYTGELFF. DNA of the CDR3: TGTGCCAGCAGCTTAGAGCCTAGCGGGAGAGGTTACACCGGGGAGCTGTTTTTT.

The rearrangement uses TRBV4-1 and TRBJ2-1; possible D gene TRBD1, 6 bases. V shed 1 base and J shed 0 bases, with 10 bases lying between them. From germline, CDR1 is MGHRA and CDR2 YSYEKL. The CDR3 runs to 16 residues. This CDR3 is CASSQGDRSSYNEQFF. The CDR3 DNA is TGCGCCAGCAGCCAAGGAGACAGGAGCTCCTACAATGAGCAGTTCTTC.

This chain links TRBV6-4 with TRBJ1-2; D is unclear. V was pared by 2 bases and J by 6 bases, with 10 bases between. The germline V gene encodes CDR1 MRHNA and CDR2 SNTAGT. CDR3 length equals 13 residues. The CDR3 sequence is CASSDGSTDGYTF. The DNA for the CDR3 is TGTGCCAGCAGTGACGGGAGCACGGATGGCTACACCTTC.

This clone was found once. This chain connects TRBV27 to TRBJ2-2; maybe TRBD2 (5 bases). With 5 bases removed from V and 5 bases from J, the gap between germline ends came to 12 bases. There are 14 residues in the CDR3. Germline CDR1 is MNHEY and CDR2 is SMNVEV (reference sequence). The CDR3 here is CASSEGRQTGELFF. CDR3 coding DNA: TGTGCCAGCAGTGAGGGAAGGCAAACCGGGGAGCTGTTTTTT.

The chain uses TRBV19 and TRBJ2-1; 8 bases fit TRBD2. The CDR3 length is 15 residues. V lost 4 bases and J lost 2; bases outside the gene matches: 4. The germline CDR1 and CDR2 sequences are LNHDA and SQIVND (reference sequence). The CDR3 is CASSTGLVTYNEQFF. Written as DNA, the CDR3 is TGTGCCAGTAGTACGGGACTAGTTACCTACAATGAGCAGTTCTTC.

The chain combines TRBV7-8 with TRBJ2-7; 9 nucleotides agree with TRBD2. CDR1 and CDR2 (germline): SGHVS, FQNEAQ. This CDR3 region has 17 residues. Trimming removed 5 bases from V and 4 bases from J; junction bases left unmatched: 15. CDR3 bases: TGTGCCAGCAGCCTACATCGGACTAGCGACGGGGCATACGAGCAGTACTTC. Translating it yields CASSLHRTSDGAYEQYF.

The V gene is TRBV18, the J gene TRBJ1-1; TRBD1 aligns across 7 bases. CDR1 is KGHSH, CDR2 LQKENI, per germline. The length of the CDR3 is 13 residues. With V trimmed by 4 bases and J by 11 bases, 10 bases remained unmatched. The CDR3 region has the DNA TGTGCCAGCTCACGAGGGGGCCGTTCGGTGGCTTTCTTT. It encodes CASSRGGRSVAFF.

This chain joins TRBV5-3 and TRBJ2-1; no clear D gene. TRBV5-3 is classed as an ORF, of uncertain function. The CDR3 runs to 14 residues. The V end was cut by 2 bases, the J end by 3 bases, with 9 bases between. The CDR3 protein is CARSFVVLYNEQFF. CDR3 DNA: TGTGCCAGAAGCTTCGTAGTTCTCTACAATGAGCAGTTCTTC.

The chain uses TRBV29-1 and TRBJ1-4, with 7 bases lining up with TRBD1. The CDR3 is made up of 11 amino acids. V dropped 6 bases and J dropped 6; count of bases not matched to a gene: 1. Germline CDR1 reads SQVTM; CDR2 reads ANQGSEA. DNA of the CDR3: TGCAGCGTCGACAGGGATGAAAAACTGTTTTTT. Protein sequence: CSVDRDEKLFF.

This chain joins TRBV6-6 and TRBJ2-7, with D uncertain. V lost 4 bases to trimming and J lost 6 bases, with 13 bases between them. CDR1 MNHNY and CDR2 SVGAGI come from the germline V gene (reference sequence). This CDR3 has 13 residues. The CDR3 here is CASSSDWAGEQYF. The CDR3 DNA is TGTGCCAGCAGTTCCGATTGGGCCGGCGAGCAGTACTTC.